The clone carrying this T cell receptor beta chain appeared a few times. Antigen specificity is unknown. These data belong to a study of shared clonotypes between healthy human individuals. HIV-negative, healthy adults without recent acute infections or vaccinations were the donors. Measured with immunoSEQ multiplex PCR; TCRdb has only the in-frame clones, and not every one. The data show about 470,000 clones, about four fifths seen once. The CDR3 spans 15 residues. The germline gives CDR1 SGHNT, CDR2 YYREEE (reference sequence). The ends were cut back, 3 bases at V and 4 bases at J, with 16 bases in the middle. Study observations and caveats: An effect of sequencing depth on clonotype sharing among donors was expected.

The receptor's source is a woman between 40 and 50 years old in good health. Some clones in this sample may be carry-over from other donors' samples. Sequencing input: PBMCs. The J gene is TRBJ2-5, the V gene TRBV5-4; D gene unclear. The CDR3 DNA is TGTGCCAGCAGCTCTAGAACTACCCCCATAGAGACCCAGTACTTC. Encoded protein: CASSSRTTPIETQYF. The whole variable domain, filled in from reference TRBV5-4 and TRBJ2-5, reads ETGVTQSPTHLIKTRGQQVTLRCSSQSGHNTVSWYQQALGQGPQFIFQYYREEENGRGNFPPRFSGLQFPNYSSELNVNALELDDSALYLCASSSRTTPIETQYFGPGTRLLVL.